The present entry profiles one TCR beta chain with its context. Its antigen is still unknown. These data are taken from a study of cytomegalovirus exposure and HLA in healthy donors. Findings and caveats of the study: Exclusion applied to some V segments, including TRBV6-2 and TRBV6-3, as they were indistinguishable.

This CDR3 comprises 15 residues. CDR1 and CDR2 (germline): SGHDN, FVKESK. With V trimmed by 5 bases and J by 2 bases, 6 bases remained unmatched. Donors were nominally healthy when sampled, though unrecorded immune exposures were likely. PCR used 60 Vbeta primers and 13 Jbeta primers. Data came from immunoSEQ multiplex PCR; TCRdb stores just in-frame clones and leaves some out. The sample consists of under 200,000 clones, around nine tenths of them appearing once. The sequenced material came from PBMCs. The sequence was obtained from a woman aged 30 to 39 in good health and CMV-seronegative. The V call is TRBV14, the J call TRBJ2-5; TRBD2 agrees at 9 bases. CDR3 protein: CASSKFLAGQETQYF. CDR3 coding DNA: TGTGCCAGCAGCAAGTTTCTAGCGGGACAAGAGACCCAGTACTTC.